Listed below are T cell receptor beta chains from one sample, sequenced in a study of control samples from healthy donors and cancer patients. Repertoires were generated with immunoSEQ multiplex PCR, while TCRdb's copy carries only in-frame clones and drops some. The table records approximately 150,000 clones, roughly 90% of them present only once. Sequences were obtained from blood. These receptors were collected from a young man in good health. CDR3s include the opening cysteine and the closing phenylalanine or tryptophan. Fields, in order: J gene, V gene, D gene, clone size, CDR3 protein, CDR3 DNA. D genes are given only for firm matches. The size entry is marked missing in some rows and otherwise reads once, few, many or a size class.

TRBJ1-4,TRBV5-1,TRBD1,few,CASRQRSGGSNEKLFF,TGCGCCAGCAGGCAGAGATCAGGGGGCTCTAATGAAAAACTGTTTTTT
TRBJ2-3,TRBV24-1,.,.,CATSAGGVITDTQYF,TGTGCCACCAGTGCCGGGGGAGTCATCACAGATACGCAGTATTTT
TRBJ1-2,TRBV15,.,.,CATSRSGSNYGYTF,TGTGCCACCAGCAGATCAGGGAGTAACTATGGCTACACCTTC
TRBJ1-3,TRBV7-9,.,.,CASSHWSGGASGNTIYF,TGTGCCAGCAGCCATTGGTCCGGGGGCGCATCTGGAAACACCATATATTTT
TRBJ2-7,TRBV6-1,TRBD2,.,CASSEGGSGDEQYF,TGTGCCAGCAGTGAAGGTGGTAGCGGGGACGAGCAGTACTTC
TRBJ1-4,TRBV7-9,.,.,CASSLVLPGEKLFF,TGTGCCAGCAGCTTAGTGCTCCCCGGTGAAAAACTGTTTTTT
TRBJ2-7,TRBV6-2/TRBV6-3,.,.,CASSYSGDEQYF,TGTGCCAGCAGTTACTCGGGGGACGAGCAGTACTTC
TRBJ1-6,TRBV7-9,.,.,CASSRRIQSSYNSPLHF,TGTGCCAGCAGCCGAAGAATTCAGAGCTCCTATAATTCACCCCTCCACTTT
TRBJ2-7,TRBV12-3/TRBV12-4,.,.,CASSAVRYEQYF,TGTGCCAGCAGCGCCGTGCGCTACGAGCAGTACTTC
TRBJ2-6,TRBV7-2,TRBD1,.,CASSLMGQGVAGANVLTF,TGTGCCAGCAGCTTAATGGGACAGGGGGTGGCTGGGGCCAACGTCCTGACTTTC
TRBJ1-6,TRBV7-9,TRBD1,.,CASSLPPGQSSYNSPLHF,TGTGCCAGCAGCTTGCCTCCGGGACAGAGCTCCTATAATTCACCCCTCCACTTT
TRBJ2-3,TRBV6-4,TRBD2,once,CASSDSRGGSADTQYF,TGTGCCAGCAGTGACTCGAGAGGCGGGAGCGCAGATACGCAGTATTTT
TRBJ2-5,TRBV24-1,TRBD1,.,CATSDASGGPQETQYF,TGTGCCACCAGTGACGCATCAGGGGGTCCCCAAGAGACCCAGTACTTC
TRBJ2-7,TRBV5-1,.,.,CASSLAGYYEQYF,TGCGCCAGCAGCTTGGCCGGTTACTACGAGCAGTACTTC
TRBJ2-3,TRBV9,TRBD2,once,CASSAPTSGGADTQYF,TGTGCCAGCAGCGCCCCAACTAGCGGGGGGGCAGATACGCAGTATTTT
TRBJ1-4,TRBV13,TRBD1,.,CASSFRGLNEKLFF,TGTGCCAGCAGCTTCAGGGGGCTTAATGAAAAACTGTTTTTT
TRBJ2-1,TRBV11-2,.,.,CASSLAGYSYNEQFF,TGTGCCAGCAGCTTAGCCGGGTACTCCTACAATGAGCAGTTCTTC
TRBJ2-3,TRBV24-1,TRBD2,.,CATSAPRRGGVDTQYF,TGTGCCACCAGTGCCCCTCGACGGGGAGGGGTGGATACGCAGTATTTT
TRBJ2-1,TRBV11-1,.,.,CASTPAGVYNEQFF,TGTGCCAGCACCCCAGCGGGCGTATACAATGAGCAGTTCTTC
TRBJ2-3,TRBV28,.,.,CASSFTGTPGTDTQYF,TGTGCCAGCAGTTTCACAGGGACTCCCGGCACAGATACGCAGTATTTT
TRBJ2-5,TRBV2,.,.,CASSVLETQYF,TGTGCCAGCAGTGTTTTAGAGACCCAGTACTTC
TRBJ1-2,TRBV5-1,.,.,CASSRGDNTNYGYTF,TGCGCCAGCAGCCGCGGGGACAACACTAACTATGGCTACACCTTC
TRBJ2-7,TRBV27,TRBD1,.,CASSADRGTYEQYF,TGTGCCAGCAGTGCGGACAGGGGAACCTACGAGCAGTACTTC
TRBJ1-2,TRBV19,.,.,CASSIRGRAAGYTF,TGTGCCAGTAGTATTCGCGGCAGGGCGGCGGGCTACACCTTC
TRBJ1-2,TRBV5-6,.,.,CASSGRAQVNYGYTF,TGTGCCAGCAGCGGGAGGGCTCAGGTGAACTATGGCTACACCTTC
TRBJ2-2,TRBV24-1,.,.,CATSDLAGTGELFF,TGTGCCACCAGTGATCTGGCTGGCACCGGGGAGCTGTTTTTT
TRBJ1-2,TRBV18,.,.,CASSRDGTPGDGYTF,TGTGCCAGCTCACGGGACGGGACCCCGGGCGATGGCTACACCTTC
TRBJ1-5,TRBV19,.,.,CASSIMSGGNQPQHF,TGTGCCAGTAGTATAATGAGCGGGGGCAATCAGCCCCAGCATTTT
TRBJ1-1,TRBV5-4,.,.,CASSSPGGFTEAFF,TGTGCCAGCAGCTCCCCGGGGGGCTTCACTGAAGCTTTCTTT
TRBJ1-1,TRBV27,.,.,CASSLSQGNTEAFF,TGTGCCAGCAGTTTATCGCAGGGGAACACTGAAGCTTTCTTT
TRBJ1-1,TRBV7-6,.,.,CASSSTVNTEAFF,TGTGCCAGCAGCTCGACAGTGAACACTGAAGCTTTCTTT
TRBJ1-1,TRBV6-2/TRBV6-3,TRBD1,.,CASSPTRTGVRGTEAFF,TGTGCCAGCAGTCCGACTAGGACAGGGGTTAGGGGCACTGAAGCTTTCTTT
TRBJ2-1,TRBV7-6,TRBD2,.,CASSPSGTYNEQFF,TGTGCCAGCAGCCCGAGCGGGACCTACAATGAGCAGTTCTTC
TRBJ1-1,TRBV29-1,TRBD1,once,CSVAKGAGEAFF,TGCAGCGTTGCGAAGGGGGCAGGTGAAGCTTTCTTT
TRBJ2-7,TRBV19,TRBD2,.,CASSIALAGTPSYEQYF,TGTGCCAGTAGTATAGCACTAGCGGGAACCCCGTCTTACGAGCAGTACTTC
TRBJ2-1,TRBV7-3,.,.,CASSQSSYNEQFF,TGTGCCAGCAGCCAAAGCTCCTACAATGAGCAGTTCTTC
TRBJ2-7,TRBV5-4,.,.,CASSLAGSINEQYF,TGTGCCAGCAGCTTGGCCGGGTCAATTAACGAGCAGTACTTC
TRBJ1-6,TRBV18,.,.,CASSLQGPTNSPLHF,TGTGCCAGCTCACTCCAGGGACCGACGAATTCACCCCTCCACTTT
TRBJ1-5,TRBV6-5,.,.,CASAQSQPQHF,TGTGCCAGCGCGCAGAGCCAGCCCCAGCATTTT
TRBJ2-5,TRBV6-5,.,.,CASSYLYSQETQYF,TGTGCCAGCAGTTACTTGTACTCCCAAGAGACCCAGTACTTC
TRBJ2-7,TRBV14,.,.,CASSPEGGVLYEQYF,TGTGCCAGCAGCCCAGAAGGGGGAGTACTTTACGAGCAGTACTTC
TRBJ2-7,TRBV2,TRBD1,.,CASSKGQGSYEQYF,TGTGCCAGCAGCAAGGGACAGGGGTCCTACGAGCAGTACTTC
TRBJ1-4,TRBV3-1/TRBV3-2,TRBD1,.,CASSQAKSSGGLFF,TGTGCCAGCAGCCAAGCCAAATCCTCAGGGGGACTGTTTTTT
TRBJ2-7,TRBV10-2,.,.,CASSESPGYEQYF,TGCGCCAGCAGTGAGTCCCCCGGATACGAGCAGTACTTC
TRBJ1-5,TRBV3-1/TRBV3-2,.,.,CASSQGQVANQPQHF,TGTGCCAGCAGCCAAGGACAGGTTGCCAATCAGCCCCAGCATTTT
TRBJ2-1,TRBV25-1,TRBD2,.,CASSTGTSGTYNEQFF,TGTGCCAGCAGTACCGGGACTAGCGGGACCTACAATGAGCAGTTCTTC
TRBJ2-5,TRBV5-5,.,.,CASSRRGGQETQYF,TGTGCCAGCAGCCGGCGAGGTGGCCAAGAGACCCAGTACTTC
TRBJ2-2,TRBV30,.,.,CAWTVADKNTGELFF,TGTGCCTGGACAGTTGCGGACAAAAACACCGGGGAGCTGTTTTTT
TRBJ1-2,TRBV24-1,.,.,CATSGPTGNYGYTF,TGTGCCACCAGTGGCCCTACAGGGAACTATGGCTACACCTTC
TRBJ1-2,TRBV9,.,once,CASSVDPGGGYGYTF,TGTGCCAGCAGCGTAGATCCTGGGGGGGGCTATGGCTACACCTTC
TRBJ1-4,TRBV6-5,.,once,CASSYSGRGVVKLFF,TGTGCCAGCAGTTACTCGGGGAGGGGTGTTGTCAAACTGTTTTTT
TRBJ2-1,TRBV3-1/TRBV3-2,.,.,CASSPPEWSYTYNEQFF,TGTGCCAGCAGCCCTCCGGAATGGAGCTATACCTACAATGAGCAGTTCTTC
TRBJ2-7,TRBV9,TRBD1,.,CASGVGTGDEQYF,TGTGCCAGCGGCGTAGGGACAGGGGACGAGCAGTACTTC
TRBJ2-5,TRBV18,.,.,CASSPPGRNQETQYF,TGTGCCAGCTCACCACCAGGGAGGAACCAAGAGACCCAGTACTTC
TRBJ2-5,TRBV3-1/TRBV3-2,.,.,CASSQVVRQQETQYF,TGTGCCAGCAGCCAAGTAGTGCGACAGCAAGAGACCCAGTACTTC